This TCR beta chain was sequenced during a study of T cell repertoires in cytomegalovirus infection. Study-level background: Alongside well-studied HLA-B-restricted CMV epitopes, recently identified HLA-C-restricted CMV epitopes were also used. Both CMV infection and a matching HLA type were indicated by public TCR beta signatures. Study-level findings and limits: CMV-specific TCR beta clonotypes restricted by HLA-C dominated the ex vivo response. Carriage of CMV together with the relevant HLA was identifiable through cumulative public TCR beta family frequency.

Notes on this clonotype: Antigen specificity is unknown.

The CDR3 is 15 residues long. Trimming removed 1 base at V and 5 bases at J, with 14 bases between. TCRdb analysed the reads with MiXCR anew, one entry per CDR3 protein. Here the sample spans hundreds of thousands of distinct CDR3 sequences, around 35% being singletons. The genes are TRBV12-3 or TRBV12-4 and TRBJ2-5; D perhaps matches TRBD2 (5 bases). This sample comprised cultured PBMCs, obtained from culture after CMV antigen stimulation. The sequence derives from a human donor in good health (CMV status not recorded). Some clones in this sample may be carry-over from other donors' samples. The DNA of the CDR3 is TGTGCCAGCAGTTTAGGCGGGTCCACGGGGGAGACCCAGTACTTC. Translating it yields CASSLGGSTGETQYF.